Presented here are 28 T cell receptor beta chains from one specimen sequenced in a study of blood T cell repertoires in COVID-19. Only in-frame clones appear in the TCRdb table, and some are missing; sequencing was by immunoSEQ multiplex PCR. The sample has 200,000 to 300,000 clones, under 90% seen once; the top ten hold roughly 4%. The sequenced material came from PBMCs or T cells enriched from blood (not recorded which). These receptor sequences come from a woman under 40 with acute COVID-19.

The J gene is TRBJ1-4, the V gene TRBV19; TRBD1 is a possible D gene (6 bases). CDR1 LNHDA and CDR2 SQIVND come from the germline V gene (reference sequence). The V and J ends lost 1 base and 7 bases respectively, with 13 bases between them. This CDR3 is 15 amino acids long. The CDR3 DNA reads TGTGCCAGTAGTATAGGGGGTGGACAGTTTGAAAAACTGTTTTTT. This sequence encodes CASSIGGGQFEKLFF. Full variable domain (rest looked up from reference TRBV19 and TRBJ1-4): DGGITQSPKYLFRKEGQNVTLSCEQNLNHDAMYWYRQDPGQGLRLIYYSQIVNDFQKGDIAEGYSVSREKKESFPLTVTSAQKNPTAFYLCASSIGGGQFEKLFFGSGTQLSVL.

This rearrangement joins TRBV5-6 to TRBJ1-2; TRBD1 matches 10 bases. CDR1 is SGHDT and CDR2 is YYEEEE in the germline V gene. The CDR3 has 16 amino acids. Trimming cost V 3 bases and J 0 bases; bases outside gene matches: 5. The CDR3 protein is CASSWGTGVTNYGYTF. The CDR3 region has the DNA TGTGCCAGCAGCTGGGGGACAGGGGTAACTAACTATGGCTACACCTTC.

This rearrangement joins TRBV19 to TRBJ1-1, with a weak D call TRBD1 (5 bases). The CDR3 runs to 14 residues. The V end was cut by 3 bases, the J end by 4 bases, with 12 bases between. From germline, CDR1 is LNHDA and CDR2 SQIVND (reference sequence). Here the CDR3 DNA reads TGTGCCAGTAGTATTGGGGGAGGAAGCACTGAAGCTTTCTTT. Translating gives CASSIGGGSTEAFF.

The chain combines TRBV18 with TRBJ1-5; 9 bases are shared with TRBD1. This CDR3 region has 19 residues. The V gene's germline CDR1 is KGHSH and CDR2 LQKENI. The trim removed 1 base at V and 0 bases at J, leaving 10 bases unmatched. CDR3 sequence: CASSPRRDRAEYSNQPQHF. CDR3 sequence (DNA): TGTGCCAGCTCACCACGGCGGGACAGGGCCGAATATAGCAATCAGCCCCAGCATTTT.

V usage is TRBV11-3 and J usage is TRBJ2-1; TRBD1 is a possible D gene (5 bases). CDR3 length: 13 residues. The germline CDR1 and CDR2 sequences are SGHNT and YENEEA. Trimming removed 3 bases from V and 4 bases from J, with 7 bases in between. This CDR3 is CASSLTVYNEQFF. CDR3 coding DNA: TGTGCCAGCAGCTTGACAGTGTACAATGAGCAGTTCTTC. The full variable domain, in which reference TRBV11-3 and TRBJ2-1 provide the parts outside the CDR3, is EAGVVQSPRYKIIEKKQPVAFWCNPISGHNTLYWYLQNLGQGPELLIRYENEEAVDDSQLPKDRFSAERLKGVDSTLKIQPAELGDSAVYLCASSLTVYNEQFFGPGTRLTVL.

This rearrangement joins TRBV28 to TRBJ2-7; a weak D match, TRBD1 (5 bases). The CDR3 totals 14 residues. The V end was cut by 7 bases, the J end by 5 bases, with 18 bases between. The germline V gene has CDR1 MDHEN and CDR2 SYDVKM. The CDR3 bases are TGTGCCAGCACCTCTGCCCCTTCAGGGAACGAGCAGTACTTC. Its translation is CASTSAPSGNEQYF.

V and J are TRBV5-1 and TRBJ2-7; D remains ambiguous. This CDR3 has 16 amino acids. Trimming took 2 bases from V and 0 from J, leaving 15 bases between them. Germline V gene lookup returns CDR1 SGHRS and CDR2 YFSETQ. The CDR3 DNA follows: TGCGCCAGCAGCTTATACGCGGAGCCATTCTCCTACGAGCAGTACTTC. This sequence encodes CASSLYAEPFSYEQYF.

J is TRBJ2-7 and V is TRBV7-9; D perhaps matches TRBD1 (5 bases). Deletions cut 1 base from V and 2 bases from J, with 9 bases between. CDR3 length: 14 residues. Per germline, CDR1 SEHNR and CDR2 FQNEAQ (reference sequence). The CDR3 DNA is TGTGCCAGCAGCTTAGGGGGCCCGACCTACGAGCAGTACTTC. Encoded protein: CASSLGGPTYEQYF.

The table lists this clone with a count of one. This CDR3 reads CASSEGSGAETQYF. CDR3 nucleotide sequence: TGTGCCAGCAGTGAAGGGTCTGGGGCGGAGACCCAGTACTTC. This rearrangement joins TRBV6-1 to TRBJ2-5; possibly TRBD1 for D (5 bases). Trimming stripped 1 base from V and 5 bases from J, with 11 bases between. This CDR3 region has 14 residues. CDR1 and CDR2 from the germline V gene are MNHNS and SASEGT.

The chain recombines TRBV2 with TRBJ1-1; TRBD1 agrees at 7 bases. V was clipped by 7 bases and J by 3 bases; unmatched bases: 11. This CDR3 spans 15 amino acids. The germline V gene encodes CDR1 SNHLY and CDR2 FYNNEI. The CDR3 is CASIQTGRGYTEAFF. The CDR3 DNA reads TGTGCCAGCATTCAGACAGGGCGGGGATACACTGAAGCTTTCTTT.

This sequence joins TRBV7-9 and TRBJ2-5, with 10 bases lining up with TRBD1. V gave up 5 bases and J gave up 5 bases; unmatched junction bases: 8. Germline values: CDR1 SEHNR, CDR2 FQNEAQ (reference sequence). CDR3 length: 15 residues. The CDR3 is CASSIGGQGRETQYF. The CDR3 region has the DNA TGTGCCAGCAGCATTGGGGGACAGGGGAGGGAGACCCAGTACTTC. The variable domain in full, completed from reference TRBV7-9 and TRBJ2-5, reads DTGVSQNPRHKITKRGQNVTFRCDPISEHNRLYWYRQTLGQGPEFLTYFQNEAQLEKSRLLSDRFSAERPKGSFSTLEIQRTEQGDSAMYLCASSIGGQGRETQYFGPGTRLLVL.

The rearrangement links TRBV6-6 to TRBJ2-5; 8 nucleotides agree with TRBD1. After removal of 2 bases from V and 3 bases from J, the junction contained 5 bases not matched to a gene. The CDR3 is 15 amino acids. The germline CDR1 and CDR2 sequences are MNHNY and SVGAGI (reference sequence). CDR3 sequence reads: CASSYGGQGEETQYF. Here the CDR3 DNA reads TGTGCCAGCAGTTACGGCGGACAGGGAGAAGAGACCCAGTACTTC.

The V gene is TRBV5-1, the J gene TRBJ1-1; no reliable D call. This CDR3 is built from 12 residues. V lost 3 bases and J lost 5, with 8 bases in between. The germline V gene encodes CDR1 SGHRS and CDR2 YFSETQ. DNA of the CDR3: TGCGCCAGCAGCTCCGTCCGTACTGAAGCTTTCTTT. Amino acids: CASSSVRTEAFF.

The chain combines TRBV2 with TRBJ1-1; 9 bases agree with TRBD1. Germline trimming cut 7 bases from V and 7 bases from J; bases unmatched to any gene: 7. This CDR3 region has 13 residues. The germline CDR1 and CDR2 sequences are SNHLY and FYNNEI. The CDR3 sequence is CASNGQGRIEAFF. CDR3 coding DNA: TGTGCCAGCAATGGACAGGGGAGGATTGAAGCTTTCTTT.

The chain carries TRBV29-1 and TRBJ1-2; TRBD1 aligns across 9 bases. The germline gives CDR1 SQVTM, CDR2 ANQGSEA. The CDR3 is 14 amino acids. V shed 7 bases, J shed 7 bases, and the junction held 13 bases outside the gene matches. This chain's CDR3 is CSAARDRVEGGYTF. The DNA for the CDR3 is TGCAGCGCCGCACGGGACAGGGTGGAAGGTGGCTACACCTTC.

This clone was seen just once. This CDR3 reads CASSVGDSYGYTF. The CDR3 bases are TGTGCCAGCAGTGTCGGGGACAGCTATGGCTACACCTTC. The J gene is TRBJ1-2, the V gene TRBV6-2 or TRBV6-3, with 7 nucleotides matching TRBD1. Germline V gene lookup returns CDR1 MNHEY and CDR2 SVGEGT. This CDR3 is 13 amino acids long. Losses at the gene ends were 5 bases for V and 4 bases for J; bases not matched to a gene: 4.

This clone was recorded only once. V usage is TRBV6-4 and J usage is TRBJ1-1; D unresolved. The CDR3 is 13 residues long. The germline V and J ends were trimmed by 5 bases and 4 bases, with 11 bases remaining between them. The germline CDR1 and CDR2 sequences are MRHNA and SNTAGT. The CDR3 nucleotides read TGTGCCAGCAGTCTAGATGGGAGCACTGAAGCTTTCTTT. This encodes CASSLDGSTEAFF.

This sequence joins TRBV24-1 and TRBJ1-3; D not resolved. The V gene lost 5 bases and the J gene lost 1 base, with 17 bases spanning the gap. CDR3 length equals 17 residues. Germline V gene sequence: CDR1 KGHDR, CDR2 SFDVKD. The DNA of the CDR3 is TGTGCCACCAGTGGACGTGGGAGCTGGGTATCTGGAAACACCATATATTTT. Its translation: CATSGRGSWVSGNTIYF.

This rearrangement joins TRBV10-3 to TRBJ2-2; 10 bases line up with TRBD2. Looked up from germline, CDR1 is ENHRY and CDR2 is SYGVKD. The CDR3 has 14 residues. V lost 10 bases to trimming and J lost 7 bases; unmatched junction nucleotides: 9. The CDR3: CATGSGGEGGELFF. The CDR3, as DNA: TGTGCCACCGGAAGCGGGGGGGAAGGCGGGGAGCTGTTTTTT.

The chain carries TRBV2 and TRBJ1-2, with 8 bases aligning to TRBD1. J was trimmed by 2 bases and V by 8 bases; bases with no gene match: 4. The germline gives CDR1 SNHLY, CDR2 FYNNEI. There are 13 residues in the CDR3. The CDR3 region is CASCQGANYGYTF. The CDR3 DNA reads as TGTGCCAGCTGCCAGGGGGCGAACTATGGCTACACCTTC.

The V gene is TRBV9, the J gene TRBJ2-7, with a possible D match to TRBD1 (6 bases). Germline CDR1 reads SGDLS; CDR2 reads YYNGEE. V dropped 4 bases and J dropped 6 bases, with 8 bases sitting between them. This CDR3 spans 11 amino acids. The CDR3 region is CASSKGVEQYF. The CDR3 DNA is TGTGCCAGCAGCAAGGGGGTCGAGCAGTACTTC.

The rearrangement joins TRBV27 to TRBJ1-1, with 9 positions matching TRBD1. The CDR3 is 13 amino acids. J lost 10 bases, V lost 4 bases, and 7 bases had no gene match. CDR1 is MNHEY and CDR2 is SMNVEV in the germline V gene (reference sequence). The DNA for the CDR3 is TGTGCCAGCAGTTGGGGACAGGGAGGTATAGCTTTCTTT. Protein product: CASSWGQGGIAFF.

This chain links TRBV9 with TRBJ1-1; 7 bases align to TRBD1. With V trimmed by 4 bases and J by 5 bases, 5 bases remained unmatched. In germline, CDR1 is SGDLS, CDR2 YYNGEE. The CDR3 covers 13 residues. The CDR3 DNA is TGTGCCAGCAGCCCTGGACAGGCTACTGAAGCTTTCTTT. Amino acid sequence: CASSPGQATEAFF.

The chain has TRBV6-5 and TRBJ2-7; D is undetermined. The CDR3 runs to 14 residues. Trimming cost V 6 bases and J 2 bases, with 14 bases left between them. The V gene's germline CDR1 is MNHEY and CDR2 SVGAGI. CDR3 nucleotide sequence: TGTGCCAGCAGCTTCGCCACTGATACCTACGAGCAGTACTTC. Amino acids: CASSFATDTYEQYF.

J is TRBJ1-1 and V is TRBV27; TRBD1 matches 8 bases. V trimming: 6 bases; J trimming: 7 bases; junction bases outside the gene matches: 4. The CDR3 is 12 residues long. CDR1 is MNHEY, CDR2 SMNVEV, per germline (reference sequence). The CDR3 here is CASRPTGGEAFF. The CDR3, as DNA: TGTGCCAGCAGGCCAACAGGGGGTGAAGCTTTCTTT.

The chain couples TRBV10-1 to TRBJ1-1; D is unclear. CDR1 and CDR2 from the germline V gene are WNHNN and SYGVQD (reference sequence). V lost 6 bases and J 2 bases, leaving 10 bases between the germline ends. CDR3 length equals 13 residues. CDR3 protein: CASRASANTEAFF. The CDR3 DNA reads as TGCGCCAGCAGGGCCTCCGCAAACACTGAAGCTTTCTTT.

V is TRBV5-1 and J is TRBJ2-5; no reliable D call. Germline V lookup: CDR1 SGHRS, CDR2 YFSETQ. The germline V and J ends were trimmed by 0 bases and 1 base, with 7 bases remaining between them. The CDR3 extends over 14 amino acids. The CDR3 nucleotides read TGCGCCAGCAGCTTGGGAGGTCCCCAAGAGACCCAGTACTTC. Residues: CASSLGGPQETQYF.

The chain combines TRBV7-2 with TRBJ2-1; D might be TRBD1 (5 bases). V was shortened by 4 bases and J by 6 bases, with 13 bases between the two germline ends. CDR1 SGHTA and CDR2 FQGNSA come from the germline V gene. The CDR3 extends over 14 amino acids. CDR3 DNA: TGTGCCAGCAGCTCTAGGGGATTTTCCAATGAGCAGTTCTTC. Translation: CASSSRGFSNEQFF.